This T cell receptor beta chain was observed in a study of cytomegalovirus exposure and HLA in healthy donors. The study ran its PCR with 60 Vbeta and 13 Jbeta primers. Measured with immunoSEQ multiplex PCR; TCRdb has only the in-frame clones, and not every one. Of some 140,000 clones listed, 60% to 80% are singletons. As regards this clone: The antigen is not known.

Trimming shortened V by 6 bases and J by 5 bases, and 17 bases separated the two germline ends. The length of the CDR3 is 14 residues. In germline, CDR1 is SGHRS, CDR2 YFSETQ. Study results and caveats: Clonal expansion, a later analysis showed, was greater in HLA-associated TCR beta chains than in equally common others. TCR beta chain V- and J-gene trimming was linked, in a later analysis, to a missense variant in DCLRE1C.

The chain employs TRBV5-1 and TRBJ1-1; no firm D call. This TCR was recovered from a man younger than 35 in good health and CMV-seronegative. The specimen was PBMCs. CDR3 loop: CASTLGSGWTEAFF. CDR3 DNA sequence: TGCGCCAGCACCCTCGGCTCGGGGTGGACTGAAGCTTTCTTT.